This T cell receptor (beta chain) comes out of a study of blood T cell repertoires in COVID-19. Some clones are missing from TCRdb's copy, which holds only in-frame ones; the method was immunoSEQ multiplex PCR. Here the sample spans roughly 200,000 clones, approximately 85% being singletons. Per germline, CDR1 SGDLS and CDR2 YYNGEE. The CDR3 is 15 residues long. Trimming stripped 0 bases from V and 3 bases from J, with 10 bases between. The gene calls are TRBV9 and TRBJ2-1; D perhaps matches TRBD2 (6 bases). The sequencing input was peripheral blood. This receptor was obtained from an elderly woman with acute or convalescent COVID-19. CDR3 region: CASSVETSRYNEQFF. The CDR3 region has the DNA TGTGCCAGCAGCGTAGAGACTAGTCGCTACAATGAGCAGTTCTTC.